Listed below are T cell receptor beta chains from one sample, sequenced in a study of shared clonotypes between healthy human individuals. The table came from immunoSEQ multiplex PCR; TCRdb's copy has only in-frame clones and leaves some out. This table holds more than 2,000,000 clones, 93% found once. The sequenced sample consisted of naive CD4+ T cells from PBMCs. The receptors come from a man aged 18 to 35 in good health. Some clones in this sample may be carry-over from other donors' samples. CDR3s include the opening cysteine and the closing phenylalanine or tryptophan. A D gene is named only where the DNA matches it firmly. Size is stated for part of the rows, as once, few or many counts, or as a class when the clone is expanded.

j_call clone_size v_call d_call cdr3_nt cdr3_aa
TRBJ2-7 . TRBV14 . TGTGCCAGCAGCCGTTTCGAGGGGTTTGGCGAGCAGTACTTC CASSRFEGFGEQYF
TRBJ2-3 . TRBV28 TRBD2 TGTGCCAGCAGTTTTTTGACTAGCGGCACAGATACGCAGTATTTT CASSFLTSGTDTQYF
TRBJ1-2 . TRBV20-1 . TGCAGTGCCAAAGACAACTATGGCTACACCTTC CSAKDNYGYTF
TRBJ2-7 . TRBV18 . TGTGCCAGCTCACCACCAACAGGGTCAGGCGAGCAGTACTTC CASSPPTGSGEQYF
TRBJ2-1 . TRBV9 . TGTGCCAGCAGCCCCTCCGGGCCTGAGCAGTTCTTC CASSPSGPEQFF
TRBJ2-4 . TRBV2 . TGTGCCAGCAGTGAGCACAGCAAAAACATTCAGTACTTC CASSEHSKNIQYF
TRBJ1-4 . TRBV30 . TGTGCCTGGAGGCGGGAAGCAACTAATGAAAAACTGTTTTTT CAWRREATNEKLFF
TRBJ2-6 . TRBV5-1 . TGCGCCAGCAGCTTGGCCGCGGGACAGTCTGGGGCCAACGTCCTGACTTTC CASSLAAGQSGANVLTF
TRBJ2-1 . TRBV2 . TGTGCCACGACCGGGACTCCCCTCGCTGAGCAGTTCTTC CATTGTPLAEQFF
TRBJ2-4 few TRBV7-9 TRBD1 TGTGCCAGCAGCCGGGACAGGGGGCCGGACATTCAGTACTTC CASSRDRGPDIQYF
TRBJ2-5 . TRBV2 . TGTGCCAGCAGTGAAATACGGGGGGAGACCCAGTACTTC CASSEIRGETQYF
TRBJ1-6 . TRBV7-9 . TGTGCCAGCAGCTTAGGCCTAGGGGGGACTTCACCCCTCCACTTT CASSLGLGGTSPLHF
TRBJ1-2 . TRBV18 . TGTGCCAGCTCACCTCTGGCAGGGGATGGCTACACCTTC CASSPLAGDGYTF
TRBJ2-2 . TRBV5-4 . TGTGCCAGCAGCTTGGGCGGGGTGAACACCGGGGAGCTGTTTTTT CASSLGGVNTGELFF
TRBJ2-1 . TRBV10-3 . TGTGCCACCGCCACGGGGTCCAATGAGCAGTTCTTC CATATGSNEQFF
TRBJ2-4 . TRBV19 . TGTGCCAGTAGTCTGGACTTGGAAAACATTCAGTACTTC CASSLDLENIQYF
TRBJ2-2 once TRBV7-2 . TGTGCCAGCAGCTTAGTCCAACGCCCCGGGGAGCTGTTTTTT CASSLVQRPGELFF
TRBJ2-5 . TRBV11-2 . TGTGCCAGCGGCCGGGGGGCGGGATGGGAGACCCAGTACTTC CASGRGAGWETQYF
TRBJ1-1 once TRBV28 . TGTGCCAGCAGGGGACGGATGAACACTGAAGCTTTCTTT CASRGRMNTEAFF
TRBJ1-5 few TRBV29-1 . TGCAGCGTTGTTTCGGGGGCCAGCAATCAGCCCCAGCATTTT CSVVSGASNQPQHF
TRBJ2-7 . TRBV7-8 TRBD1 TGTGCCAGCAGCTTAGTCAGGGGACAGAGCTACGAGCAGTACTTC CASSLVRGQSYEQYF
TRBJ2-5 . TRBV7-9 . TGTGCCAGCAGCCCCGGGGGACAGCAAGAGACCCAGTACTTC CASSPGGQQETQYF
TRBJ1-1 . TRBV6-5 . TGTGCCAGCAGACGTGAATCTGAAGCTTTCTTT CASRRESEAFF
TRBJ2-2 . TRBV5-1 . TGCGCCAGCAGCTTGGAGACAGCTGGGGCCGGGGAGCTGTTTTTT CASSLETAGAGELFF
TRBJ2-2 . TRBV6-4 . TGTGCCAGCAGTGAAATGGCTATAGCTACCACCGGGGAGCTGTTTTTT CASSEMAIATTGELFF
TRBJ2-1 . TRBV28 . TGTGCCAGCAGCCCCTCCCCTAAATACAATGAGCAGTTCTTC CASSPSPKYNEQFF
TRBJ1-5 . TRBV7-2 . TGTGCCAGCAGCTTAGTGTGGGCGGGGGTCCCTAATCAGCCCCAGCATTTT CASSLVWAGVPNQPQHF
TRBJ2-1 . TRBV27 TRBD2 TGTGCCAGCAGTTCCGCTCAGACTAGCGGCTACATGAATGAGCAGTTCTTC CASSSAQTSGYMNEQFF
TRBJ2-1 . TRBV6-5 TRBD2 TGTGCCAGCAGTTACGGGCTAGCGGGTCTAGGTGAGCAGTTCTTC CASSYGLAGLGEQFF
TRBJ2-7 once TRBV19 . TGTGCCAGTAGTATAAGGGGGACGGCCGGCGAGCAGTACTTC CASSIRGTAGEQYF